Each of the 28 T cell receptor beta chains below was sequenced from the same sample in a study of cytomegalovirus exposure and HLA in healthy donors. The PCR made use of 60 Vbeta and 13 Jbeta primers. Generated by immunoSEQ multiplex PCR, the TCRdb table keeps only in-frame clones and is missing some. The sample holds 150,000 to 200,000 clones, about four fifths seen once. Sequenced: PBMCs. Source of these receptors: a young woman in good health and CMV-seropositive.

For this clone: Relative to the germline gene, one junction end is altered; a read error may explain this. For the CDR3, the DNA is TGTTCCAGCAGCCCGGGACAGGGTGAAGAGACCCAGTACTTC. Its protein product is CSSSPGQGEETQYF. This sequence joins TRBV7-9 and TRBJ2-5; 9 bases line up with TRBD1. Germline assignment: CDR1 SEHNR and CDR2 FQNEAQ (reference sequence). The CDR3 covers 14 residues.

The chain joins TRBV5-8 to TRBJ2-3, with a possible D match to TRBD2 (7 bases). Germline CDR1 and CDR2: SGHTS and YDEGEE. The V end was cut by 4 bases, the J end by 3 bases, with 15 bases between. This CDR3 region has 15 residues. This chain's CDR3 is CASSQRGARTDTQYF. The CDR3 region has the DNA TGTGCCAGCAGCCAACGGGGGGCCCGAACAGATACGCAGTATTTT.

For the CDR3, the DNA is TGTGCCATCAGTCCCATTCGGACAGACTCGAACACCGGGGAGCTGTTTTTT. Residues: CAISPIRTDSNTGELFF. This sequence joins TRBV10-3 and TRBJ2-2; the D gene is possibly TRBD1 (6 bases). Germline values: CDR1 ENHRY, CDR2 SYGVKD. CDR3 size: 17 residues. Trimming cost V 5 bases and J 0 bases, with 16 bases left between them.

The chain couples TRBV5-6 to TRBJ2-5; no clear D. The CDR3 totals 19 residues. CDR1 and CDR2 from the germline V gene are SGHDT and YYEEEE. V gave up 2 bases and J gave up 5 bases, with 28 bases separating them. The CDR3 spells CASSFSLGFFDNKRETQYF. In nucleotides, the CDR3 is TGTGCCAGCAGCTTCTCTCTGGGTTTCTTCGACAATAAAAGGGAGACCCAGTACTTC. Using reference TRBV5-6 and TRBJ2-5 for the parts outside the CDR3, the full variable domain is DAGVTQSPTHLIKTRGQQVTLRCSPKSGHDTVSWYQQALGQGPQFIFQYYEEEERQRGNFPDRFSGHQFPNYSSELNVNALLLGDSALYLCASSFSLGFFDNKRETQYFGPGTRLLVL.

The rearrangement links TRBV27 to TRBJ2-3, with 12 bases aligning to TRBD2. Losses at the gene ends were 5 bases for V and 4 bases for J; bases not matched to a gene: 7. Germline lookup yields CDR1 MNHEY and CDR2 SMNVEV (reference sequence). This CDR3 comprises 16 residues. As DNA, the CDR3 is TGTGCCAGCAGTGATAGAACTAGCGGGGGGCCAGATACGCAGTATTTT. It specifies CASSDRTSGGPDTQYF.

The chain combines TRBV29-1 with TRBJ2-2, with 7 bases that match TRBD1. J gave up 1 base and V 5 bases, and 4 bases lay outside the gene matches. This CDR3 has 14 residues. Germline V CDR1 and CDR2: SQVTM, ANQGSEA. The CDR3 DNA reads TGCAGCGTTCGGACAGGCCGGAACACCGGGGAGCTGTTTTTT. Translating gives CSVRTGRNTGELFF.

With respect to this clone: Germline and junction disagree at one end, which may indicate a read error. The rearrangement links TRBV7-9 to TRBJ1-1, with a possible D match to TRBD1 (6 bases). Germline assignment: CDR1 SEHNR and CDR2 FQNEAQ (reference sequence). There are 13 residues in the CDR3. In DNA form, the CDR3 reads TGTGCCAGCAGCCAATCGACGGGGGGGCCGAGCTTTTTT. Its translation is CASSQSTGGPSFF.

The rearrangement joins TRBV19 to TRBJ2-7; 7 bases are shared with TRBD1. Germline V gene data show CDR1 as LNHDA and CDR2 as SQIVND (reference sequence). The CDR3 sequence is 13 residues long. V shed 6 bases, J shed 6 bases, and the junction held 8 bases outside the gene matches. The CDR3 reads CASRVTGSREQYF. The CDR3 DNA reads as TGTGCCAGTAGGGTGACAGGGAGTCGCGAGCAGTACTTC.

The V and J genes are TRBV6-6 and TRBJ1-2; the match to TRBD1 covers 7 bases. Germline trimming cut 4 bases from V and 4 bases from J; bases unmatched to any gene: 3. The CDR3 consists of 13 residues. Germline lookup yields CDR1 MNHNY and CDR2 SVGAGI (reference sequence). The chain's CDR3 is CASSWGQSYGYTF. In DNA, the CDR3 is TGTGCCAGCAGTTGGGGACAGAGCTATGGCTACACCTTC.

The CDR3 DNA is TGTGCCAGCAGTTGGGCAGGGGTCAATGAGCAGTTCTTC. It encodes CASSWAGVNEQFF. The chain has TRBV27 and TRBJ2-1, with TRBD1 as a possible D gene (6 bases). The CDR3 loop spans 13 amino acids. CDR1 is MNHEY, CDR2 SMNVEV, per germline (reference sequence). Trimming took 4 bases from V and 6 from J, leaving 10 bases between them.

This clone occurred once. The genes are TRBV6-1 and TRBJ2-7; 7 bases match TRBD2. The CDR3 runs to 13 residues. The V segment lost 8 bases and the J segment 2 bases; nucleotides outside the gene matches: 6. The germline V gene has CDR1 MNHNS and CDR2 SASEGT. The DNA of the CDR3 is TGTGCCAGCCTCGGGACTACGCCCTACGAGCAGTACTTC. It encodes CASLGTTPYEQYF.

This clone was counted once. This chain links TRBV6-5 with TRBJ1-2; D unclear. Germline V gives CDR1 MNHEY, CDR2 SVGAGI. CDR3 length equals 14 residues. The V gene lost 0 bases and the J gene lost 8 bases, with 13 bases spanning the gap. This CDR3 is CASSYSSFLGGYTF. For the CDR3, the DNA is TGTGCCAGCAGTTACTCGAGTTTTCTGGGCGGCTACACCTTC.

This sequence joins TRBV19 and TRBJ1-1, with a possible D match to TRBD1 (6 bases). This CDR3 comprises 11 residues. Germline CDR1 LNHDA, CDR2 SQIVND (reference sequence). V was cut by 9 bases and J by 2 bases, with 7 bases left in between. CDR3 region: CASRGNTEAFF. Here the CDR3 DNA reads TGTGCCAGCAGGGGAAACACTGAAGCTTTCTTT.

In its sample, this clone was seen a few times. CDR3 sequence (DNA): TGTGCCAGCAGCTCGACAGTGGCCACTGAAGCTTTCTTT. It translates to CASSSTVATEAFF. This chain connects TRBV7-2 to TRBJ1-1, with D possibly TRBD1 on 5 matching bases. Germline assignment: CDR1 SGHTA and CDR2 FQGNSA. The V and J ends lost 4 bases and 4 bases respectively, with 10 bases between them. The length of the CDR3 is 13 residues.

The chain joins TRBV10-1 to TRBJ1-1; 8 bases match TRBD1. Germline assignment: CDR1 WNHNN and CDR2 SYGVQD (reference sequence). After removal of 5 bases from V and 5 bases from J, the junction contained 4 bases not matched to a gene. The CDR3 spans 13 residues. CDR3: CASSRQGQTEAFF. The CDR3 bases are TGCGCCAGCAGTAGACAGGGGCAAACTGAAGCTTTCTTT.

The CDR3 loop is CASSFWRGDTEAFF. The CDR3 nucleotides are TGCGCCAGCAGCTTTTGGCGGGGTGACACTGAAGCTTTCTTT. The chain links TRBV5-1 to TRBJ1-1; D gene ambiguous. Germline lookup yields CDR1 SGHRS and CDR2 YFSETQ. This CDR3 region has 14 residues. Trimming shortened V by 2 bases and J by 3 bases, and 11 bases separated the two germline ends.

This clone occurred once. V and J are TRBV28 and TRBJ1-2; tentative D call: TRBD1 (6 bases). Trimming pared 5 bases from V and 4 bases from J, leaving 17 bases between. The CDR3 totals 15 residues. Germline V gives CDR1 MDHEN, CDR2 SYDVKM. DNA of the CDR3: TGTGCCAGCAGTCTTTATCCCGACAGGATCTATGGCTACACCTTC. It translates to CASSLYPDRIYGYTF.

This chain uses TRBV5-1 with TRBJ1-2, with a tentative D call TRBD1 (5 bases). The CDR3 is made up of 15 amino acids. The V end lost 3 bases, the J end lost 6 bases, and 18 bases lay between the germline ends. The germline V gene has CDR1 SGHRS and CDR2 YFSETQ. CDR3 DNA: TGCGCCAGCAGCTGGGCGGGACGCCTTTCCGATGGCTACACCTTC. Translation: CASSWAGRLSDGYTF.

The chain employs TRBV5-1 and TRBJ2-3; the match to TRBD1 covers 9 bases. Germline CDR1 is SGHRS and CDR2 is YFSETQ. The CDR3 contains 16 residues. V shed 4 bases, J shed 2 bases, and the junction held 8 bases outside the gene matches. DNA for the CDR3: TGCGCCAGCAGCAAAGGGACAGGGATTTTCACAGATACGCAGTATTTT. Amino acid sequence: CASSKGTGIFTDTQYF.

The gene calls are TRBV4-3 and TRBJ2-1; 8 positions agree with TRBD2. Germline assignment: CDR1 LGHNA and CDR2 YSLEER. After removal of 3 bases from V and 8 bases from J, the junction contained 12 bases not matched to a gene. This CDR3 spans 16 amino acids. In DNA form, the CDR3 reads TGCGCCAGCAGCCAGATCTATAGCGGGGCCCTATATGAGCAGTTCTTC. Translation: CASSQIYSGALYEQFF.

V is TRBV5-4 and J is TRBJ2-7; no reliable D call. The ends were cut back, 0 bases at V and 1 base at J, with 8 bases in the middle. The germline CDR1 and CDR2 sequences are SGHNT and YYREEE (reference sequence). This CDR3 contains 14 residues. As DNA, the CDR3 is TGTGCCAGCAGCTTGGATTCTAGGTCCTACGAGCAGTACTTC. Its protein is CASSLDSRSYEQYF.

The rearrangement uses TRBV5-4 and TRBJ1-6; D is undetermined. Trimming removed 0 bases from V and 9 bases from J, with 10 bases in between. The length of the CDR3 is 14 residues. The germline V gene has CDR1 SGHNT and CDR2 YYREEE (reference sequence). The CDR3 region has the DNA TGTGCCAGCAGCTTGGCTGGGAGAGGTTCACCCCTCCACTTT. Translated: CASSLAGRGSPLHF.

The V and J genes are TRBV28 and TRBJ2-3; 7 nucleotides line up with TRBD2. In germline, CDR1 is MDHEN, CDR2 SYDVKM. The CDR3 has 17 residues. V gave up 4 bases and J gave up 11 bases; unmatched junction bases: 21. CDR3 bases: TGTGCCAGCAGTTCGGGCTTTTCGGTTACTAGCGCCAGTAGGCAGTATTTT. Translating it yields CASSSGFSVTSASRQYF.

The CDR3 DNA is TGTGCCAGCAGTTTGGGGTTGGGGGCGTCTTCACCCCTCCACTTT. Translation gives CASSLGLGASSPLHF. The rearrangement joins TRBV28 to TRBJ1-6, with a possible D match to TRBD1 (6 bases). There are 15 residues in the CDR3. Germline CDR1 reads MDHEN; CDR2 reads SYDVKM. Between the trimmed V and J ends, which lost 3 bases and 9 bases, there was a span of 15 bases.

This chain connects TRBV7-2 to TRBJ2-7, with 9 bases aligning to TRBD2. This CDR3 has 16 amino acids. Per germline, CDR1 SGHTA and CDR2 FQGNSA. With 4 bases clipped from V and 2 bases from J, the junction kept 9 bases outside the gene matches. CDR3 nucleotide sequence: TGTGCCAGCAGCTCCGGCGGGGGGGTTGCCCCCTACGAGCAGTACTTC. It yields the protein CASSSGGGVAPYEQYF.

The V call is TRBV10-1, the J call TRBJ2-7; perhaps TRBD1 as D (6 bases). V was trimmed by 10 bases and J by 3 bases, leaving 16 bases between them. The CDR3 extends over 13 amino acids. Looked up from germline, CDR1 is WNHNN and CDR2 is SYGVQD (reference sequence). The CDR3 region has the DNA TGCGCCACCTCGGGTCGAGGGGGCTACGAGCAGTACTTC. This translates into CATSGRGGYEQYF.

The CDR3 DNA reads as TGCGCCAGCGCCGACAGGTTGAACACTGAAGCTTTCTTT. It codes for CASADRLNTEAFF. This chain connects TRBV5-1 to TRBJ1-1; possible D gene TRBD1, 6 bases. This CDR3 has 13 residues. The V end was cut by 7 bases, the J end by 0 bases, with 10 bases between. Germline-derived CDR1 and CDR2 are SGHRS and YFSETQ.

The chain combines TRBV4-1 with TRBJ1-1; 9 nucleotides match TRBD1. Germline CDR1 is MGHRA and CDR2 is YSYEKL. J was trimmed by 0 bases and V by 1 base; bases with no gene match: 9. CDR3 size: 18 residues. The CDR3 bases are TGCGCCAGCAGCCAAGGGGGGACAGGGAGGAACATGAACACTGAAGCTTTCTTT. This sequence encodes CASSQGGTGRNMNTEAFF.